This T cell receptor (beta chain) is drawn from a study of CXCR3-negative and CXCR3-positive naive CD8 T cells. On this clonotype itself: Its antigen remains unidentified.

General observations from the study: CXCR3-positive naive cells had more hydrophobic TRB CDR3s than CXCR3-negative naive cells.

Through 5' RACE with UMI labels, the TRB cDNA libraries were prepared. For each CDR3 protein, TCRdb gives one entry from its re-call of the 5' RACE reads, without DNA. The sample's table shows around 120,000 distinct CDR3 sequences. CDR1 is SQVTM, CDR2 ANQGSEA, per germline. This CDR3 spans 14 amino acids. The source is a human donor in good health. Some clones in this sample may be carry-over from other donors' samples. The chain couples TRBV29-1 to TRBJ2-7; absent DNA, TCRdb's TRBD1 call cannot be checked. The source material was naive CXCR3+ CD8+ T cells from blood. Subset reported: CD45RO-CCR7+CD27+CD95- naive CD8+ T cells expressing CXCR3 (TNR3+). The CDR3 sequence is CSVEIAGQGYEQYF.